One and the same sample provided the 28 T cell receptor beta chains below, sequenced in a study of beta chain features in type 1 diabetes. The entirety of the isolated RNA underwent reverse transcription, so expressed TCRB transcripts were sequenced. Produced via immunoSEQ multiplex PCR; TCRdb's table is partial and in-frame only. Here the sample spans 110,000 or so clones, almost 40% being singletons. Sequenced input: stem cell memory CD4+ T cells from blood. These receptors were collected from a woman younger than 30 in good health.

In this sample, this clone turned up a few times. The CDR3 DNA is TGCAGCGTTACAACAGGGGGCGGTCAGCCCCAGCATTTT. Translated: CSVTTGGGQPQHF. The genes are TRBV29-1 and TRBJ1-5; 9 bases are a match to TRBD1. The germline V gene encodes CDR1 SQVTM and CDR2 ANQGSEA. The J segment lost 6 bases and the V segment lost 5 bases, leaving 5 bases of the junction unmatched. This CDR3 has 13 amino acids. Looking up the rest from reference TRBV29-1 and TRBJ1-5 gives the full variable domain: SAVISQKPSRDICQRGTSLTIQCQVDSQVTMMFWYRQQPGQSLTLIATANQGSEATYESGFVIDKFPISRPNLTFSTLTVSNMSPEDSSIYLCSVTTGGGQPQHFGDGTRLSIL.

This clone was counted between two and nine times. This chain joins TRBV7-9 and TRBJ2-7; D is ambiguous. The CDR3 is 15 residues long. V was pared by 1 base and J by 0 bases, with 10 bases between. Germline V gene lookup returns CDR1 SEHNR and CDR2 FQNEAQ (reference sequence). CDR3 nucleotides: TGTGCCAGCAGCTTAGTCACGGGTACCTCCTACGAGCAGTACTTC. Translating gives CASSLVTGTSYEQYF.

The rearrangement links TRBV2 to TRBJ2-6; 10 bases line up with TRBD1. In germline, CDR1 is SNHLY, CDR2 FYNNEI. The CDR3 is 18 residues long. J lost 0 bases, V lost 10 bases, and 12 bases had no gene match. As DNA, the CDR3 is TGTGCCACCGGCGGGATCGGGACAGGGGTCTCTGGGGCCAACGTCCTGACTTTC. This encodes CATGGIGTGVSGANVLTF.

There are a few counts of this clone. The chain employs TRBV30 and TRBJ1-5; D is undetermined. Germline assignment: CDR1 GTSNPN and CDR2 SVGIG (reference sequence). The germline V and J ends were trimmed by 1 base and 3 bases, with 7 bases remaining between them. The CDR3 is 13 amino acids. The DNA of the CDR3 is TGTGCCTGGAGTGAATGGCCCAATCAGCCCCAGCATTTT. Translated: CAWSEWPNQPQHF.

The gene calls are TRBV10-3 and TRBJ1-1; D may be TRBD1 (6 bases). This CDR3 comprises 14 residues. Germline V gene lookup returns CDR1 ENHRY and CDR2 SYGVKD. Trimming took off 6 bases at V and 5 bases at J, with 16 bases between the two ends. The CDR3 nucleotides read TGTGCCATCAGGGGCCAACAGGGTAAGACTGAAGCTTTCTTT. As protein: CAIRGQQGKTEAFF.

Written as DNA, the CDR3 is TGCGCCAGCAGCCACCCCAGACAGGAGACCCAGTACTTC. As protein: CASSHPRQETQYF. The chain employs TRBV4-3 and TRBJ2-5, with a possible D match to TRBD1 (5 bases). Germline CDR1 reads LGHNA; CDR2 reads YSLEER. The CDR3 contains 13 residues. V lost 3 bases and J 5 bases, leaving 10 bases between the germline ends.

The V and J genes are TRBV7-2 and TRBJ2-1; 8 nucleotides line up with TRBD1. This CDR3 has 14 amino acids. Germline V lookup: CDR1 SGHTA, CDR2 FQGNSA. The ends lost 5 bases at V and 4 bases at J; junction bases unmatched: 4. DNA of the CDR3: TGTGCCAGCAGCCCCCGACAGGGGTACAATGAGCAGTTCTTC. This sequence encodes CASSPRQGYNEQFF.

A few counts support this clone. The rearrangement links TRBV6-5 to TRBJ2-5; 7 bases map to TRBD1. This CDR3 is 15 amino acids long. The V gene end was trimmed by 0 bases and the J gene end by 2 bases; junction bases not matched to a gene: 3. The germline V gene has CDR1 MNHEY and CDR2 SVGAGI. Here the CDR3 DNA reads TGTGCCAGCAGTTACTCGGGGACAGCTCAAGAGACCCAGTACTTC. Its translation: CASSYSGTAQETQYF.

This chain links TRBV6-1 with TRBJ2-7; a weak D match, TRBD1 (5 bases). The CDR3 consists of 12 residues. The V gene lost 6 bases and the J gene lost 5 bases, with 11 bases spanning the gap. Per the germline V gene, CDR1 is MNHNS and CDR2 is SASEGT. The CDR3 DNA reads as TGTGCCAGCAGAATCAGGACACACGAGCAGTACTTC. It encodes CASRIRTHEQYF.

A single count supports this clone. The J gene is TRBJ2-1, the V gene TRBV5-1; 14 nucleotides agree with TRBD2. V lost 7 bases, J lost 10 bases, and 13 bases stayed unmatched. The CDR3 runs to 16 residues. Germline CDR1 reads SGHRS; CDR2 reads YFSETQ. The chain's CDR3 is CASGDSGTSGSVEQFF. As DNA, the CDR3 is TGCGCCAGCGGGGATTCCGGGACTAGCGGGAGTGTGGAGCAGTTCTTC.

At least ten counts were recorded for this clone. The V and J genes are TRBV4-1 and TRBJ2-5; 8 bases align to TRBD1. Germline CDR1 and CDR2: MGHRA and YSYEKL. The CDR3 consists of 13 residues. The J segment lost 2 bases and the V segment lost 4 bases, leaving 0 bases of the junction unmatched. This chain's CDR3 is CASSRQGQETQYF. CDR3 bases: TGCGCCAGCAGCCGACAGGGGCAAGAGACCCAGTACTTC.

J is TRBJ2-1 and V is TRBV5-4; no definite D call. The germline gives CDR1 SGHNT, CDR2 YYREEE (reference sequence). Trimming cost V 1 base and J 0 bases, with 14 bases left between them. The CDR3 runs to 17 residues. For the CDR3, the DNA is TGTGCCAGCAGCTTGTGGTGGCACGCAAGCTCCTACAATGAGCAGTTCTTC. Encoded protein: CASSLWWHASSYNEQFF.

This chain joins TRBV4-1 and TRBJ2-5; D may be TRBD1 (5 bases). V was clipped by 0 bases and J by 3 bases, with 8 bases between them. CDR3 size: 14 residues. Germline CDR1 reads MGHRA; CDR2 reads YSYEKL. The CDR3 coding sequence is TGCGCCAGCAGCCAAGATCGGACAAAAGAGACCCAGTACTTC. Translation gives CASSQDRTKETQYF.

The chain carries TRBV6-5 and TRBJ1-1; D may be TRBD1 (6 bases). The CDR3 is 11 amino acids. Trimming took off 7 bases at V and 7 bases at J, with 10 bases between the two ends. Germline-derived CDR1 and CDR2 are MNHEY and SVGAGI. CDR3 in DNA: TGTGCCAGCATCAGAGGGGGTGAAGCTTTCTTT. Translated: CASIRGGEAFF.

This clone was observed once. The chain recombines TRBV15 with TRBJ2-3, with 7 bases matching TRBD1. CDR1 is LNHNV and CDR2 is YYDKDF in the germline V gene (reference sequence). Losses at the gene ends were 3 bases for V and 5 bases for J; bases not matched to a gene: 2. The length of the CDR3 is 13 residues. CDR3 amino acids: CATSRPGGDTQYF. The CDR3 bases are TGTGCCACCAGCAGGCCAGGGGGAGATACGCAGTATTTT.

This clone was counted between two and nine times. In DNA, the CDR3 is TGTGCCAGCTCTTTTAACAGGGACGGCGACGAGCAGTACTTC. Amino acids: CASSFNRDGDEQYF. This chain uses TRBV18 with TRBJ2-7, with a tentative D call TRBD1 (6 bases). The ends were cut back, 6 bases at V and 5 bases at J, with 17 bases in the middle. CDR3 length: 14 amino acids. The germline gives CDR1 KGHSH, CDR2 LQKENI. The entire variable domain, with the rest obtained from reference TRBV18 and TRBJ2-7, is as follows: NAGVMQNPRHLVRRRGQEARLRCSPMKGHSHVYWYRQLPEEGLKFMVYLQKENIIDESGMPKERFSAEFPKEGPSILRIQQVVRGDSAAYFCASSFNRDGDEQYFGPGTRLTVT.

The chain has TRBV7-2 and TRBJ1-2, with D perhaps TRBD1 (6 bases). CDR1 and CDR2 from the germline V gene are SGHTA and FQGNSA. This CDR3 comprises 15 residues. V lost 5 bases and J lost 2, with 15 bases in between. The CDR3 here is CASSPWGQGNYGYTF. CDR3 sequence (DNA): TGTGCCAGCAGCCCCTGGGGGCAGGGGAACTATGGCTACACCTTC.

This clone has just one count. CDR3 coding DNA: TGTGCCAGCAGCATTAGAGCGGGAGGGCCGGATACGCAGTATTTT. Translation gives CASSIRAGGPDTQYF. The V gene is TRBV7-2, the J gene TRBJ2-3; 10 bases are shared with TRBD2. The CDR3 has 15 amino acids. V shed 5 bases and J 6 bases; nucleotides not matched to a gene: 8. Germline-derived CDR1 and CDR2 are SGHTA and FQGNSA.

In this sample, this clone turned up a few times. This specimen includes other DNA sequences encoding the same CDR3. V and J are TRBV9 and TRBJ2-1; the D gene is possibly TRBD2 (6 bases). The V and J ends lost 2 bases and 2 bases respectively, with 11 bases between them. Germline loops: CDR1 SGDLS, CDR2 YYNGEE. The CDR3 is made up of 15 amino acids. CDR3 coding DNA: TGTGCCAGCAGCGTGGCGGGAAGAGCCTACAATGAGCAGTTCTTC. Translation: CASSVAGRAYNEQFF.

The chain couples TRBV20-1 to TRBJ1-1, with D possibly TRBD1 on 5 matching bases. The CDR3 loop spans 10 amino acids. The germline gives CDR1 DFQATT, CDR2 SNEGSKA (reference sequence). The CDR3 DNA sequence: TGCAGGGGGCGGAACACTGAAGCTTTCTTT. This codes for CRGRNTEAFF.

This chain joins TRBV7-2 and TRBJ2-1; weak D call: TRBD2 (6 bases). From germline, CDR1 is SGHTA and CDR2 FQGNSA. Trimming cost V 5 bases and J 7 bases, with 15 bases left between them. The CDR3 totals 14 residues. In DNA, the CDR3 is TGTGCCAGCAGCGGACGCCGGGACTCTAATGAGCAGTTCTTC. Its translation is CASSGRRDSNEQFF.

This clone was seen a few times. J is TRBJ2-1 and V is TRBV7-3; a weak D match, TRBD1 (6 bases). V lost 4 bases and J lost 6, with 16 bases in between. The germline V gene encodes CDR1 SGHTA and CDR2 FQGTGA. This CDR3 contains 15 residues. CDR3 region: CASSYGQPGANEQFF. CDR3 nucleotide sequence: TGTGCCAGCAGCTATGGACAGCCGGGTGCCAATGAGCAGTTCTTC.

The V call is TRBV28, the J call TRBJ2-7, with 9 bases fitting TRBD2. CDR1 and CDR2 (germline): MDHEN, SYDVKM. V was pared by 10 bases and J by 5 bases, with 9 bases of the junction left unmatched. This CDR3 has 13 amino acids. In DNA form, the CDR3 reads TGTGCCACCGGGACTAGCCTTCTCCACGAGCAGTACTTC. Its translation: CATGTSLLHEQYF.

The chain carries TRBV28 and TRBJ2-7, with D possibly TRBD1 on 5 matching bases. Germline V CDR1 and CDR2: MDHEN, SYDVKM. The CDR3 loop spans 15 amino acids. The germline V and J ends were trimmed by 7 bases and 0 bases, with 16 bases remaining between them. CDR3 nucleotides: TGTGCCAGCACCCTCGGCCAGGGAAGCTCCTACGAGCAGTACTTC. It codes for CASTLGQGSSYEQYF. Complete variable domain (other parts from reference TRBV28 and TRBJ2-7): DVKVTQSSRYLVKRTGEKVFLECVQDMDHENMFWYRQDPGLGLRLIYFSYDVKMKEKGDIPEGYSVSREKKERFSLILESASTNQTSMYLCASTLGQGSSYEQYFGPGTRLTVT.

To note about this clone: A junction boundary mismatches the germline segment, possibly from a read error. CDR3 residues: CAGRQYRYTEAFF. In nucleotides, the CDR3 is TGTGCCGGCAGACAGTACAGGTACACTGAAGCTTTCTTT. V is TRBV25-1 and J is TRBJ1-1; D may be TRBD1 (5 bases). This CDR3 is built from 13 residues. The germline V gene encodes CDR1 MGHDK and CDR2 SYGVNS.

The rearrangement links TRBV7-2 to TRBJ2-3; D gene uncertain. Trimming cost V 5 bases and J 8 bases, with 11 bases left between them. This CDR3 has 12 amino acids. Germline loops: CDR1 SGHTA, CDR2 FQGNSA. CDR3 bases: TGTGCCAGCAGCACCCGACTCCCTACGCAGTATTTT. Its protein product is CASSTRLPTQYF.

The gene calls are TRBV25-1 and TRBJ2-7, with 7 bases that match TRBD1. V shed 8 bases and J 7 bases; nucleotides not matched to a gene: 20. The CDR3 contains 16 residues. CDR1 is MGHDK, CDR2 SYGVNS, per germline. CDR3 bases: TGTGCCAGCGGAACCCTAACCTACAGGGGATTCATGGAGCAGTACTTC. Protein: CASGTLTYRGFMEQYF.

This sequence joins TRBV19 and TRBJ2-5; 12 bases match TRBD2. CDR1 LNHDA and CDR2 SQIVND come from the germline V gene (reference sequence). V lost 4 bases and J lost 4; bases outside the gene matches: 4. The CDR3 length is 15 residues. In DNA, the CDR3 is TGTGCCAGTAGTAAATCTAGCGGGAGGGGAGAGACCCAGTACTTC. Its translation: CASSKSSGRGETQYF.